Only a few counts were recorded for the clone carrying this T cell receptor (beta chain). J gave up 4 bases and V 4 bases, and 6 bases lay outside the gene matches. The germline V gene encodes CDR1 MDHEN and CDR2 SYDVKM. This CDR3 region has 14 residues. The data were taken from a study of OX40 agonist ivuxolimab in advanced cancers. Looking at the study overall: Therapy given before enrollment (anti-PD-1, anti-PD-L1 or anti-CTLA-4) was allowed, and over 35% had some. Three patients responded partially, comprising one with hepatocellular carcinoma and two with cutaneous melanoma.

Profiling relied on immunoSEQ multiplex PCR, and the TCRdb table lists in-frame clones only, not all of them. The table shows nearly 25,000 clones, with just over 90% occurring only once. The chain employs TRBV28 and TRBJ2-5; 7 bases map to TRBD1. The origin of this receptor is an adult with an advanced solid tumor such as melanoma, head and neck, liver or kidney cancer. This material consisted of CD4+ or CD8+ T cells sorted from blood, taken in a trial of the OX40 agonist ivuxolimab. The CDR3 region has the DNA TGTGCCAGCAGTTCGGGACAGACCCCAGAGACCCAGTACTTC. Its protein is CASSSGQTPETQYF.